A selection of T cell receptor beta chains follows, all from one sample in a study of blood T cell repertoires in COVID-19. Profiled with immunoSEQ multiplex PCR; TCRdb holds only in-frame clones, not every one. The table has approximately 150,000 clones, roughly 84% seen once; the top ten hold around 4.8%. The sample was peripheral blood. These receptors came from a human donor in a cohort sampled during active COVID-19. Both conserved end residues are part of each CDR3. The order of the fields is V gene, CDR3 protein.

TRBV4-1 CASSLPRGGEKLFF
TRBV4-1 CASSQRHTQNLAGGGRELFF
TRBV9 CASSVGGGPPYGYTF
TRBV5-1 CASSLNFGSNEQFF
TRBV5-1 CASTPGGGDEQFF
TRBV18 CASSTGQGTEAFF
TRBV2 CASSETGQGLLRTGELFF
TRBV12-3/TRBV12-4 CASSQDSLYGYTF
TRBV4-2 CASSQGDNQAFF
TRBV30 CAWSLSRGSGTDTQYF
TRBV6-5 CASSHGTGKETQYF
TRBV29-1 CSVDGPGETQYF
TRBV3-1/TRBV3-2 CASSQRDRGTGELFF
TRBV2 CASVLTGYGYTF
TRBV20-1 CSASTGTSGGNEQFF
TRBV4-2 CASSQDQGALGEKLFF
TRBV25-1 CASSPRTGPYGYTF
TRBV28 CASSLYGAGEKQFF
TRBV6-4 CASSASGGAIPKSTDTQYF
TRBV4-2 CASSQEAGATQETQYF